Presented here are 13 T cell receptor beta chains from one specimen sequenced in a study of T cells after posttransplantation cyclophosphamide. Some clones are missing from TCRdb's copy, which holds only in-frame ones; the method was immunoSEQ multiplex PCR. The data contain 14,000 or so clones, approximately 73% of them singletons. Sequenced: memory CD4+ T cells sorted from PBMCs. These receptors all stem from a man aged 45 to 65.

V is TRBV6-6 and J is TRBJ2-7; D is undetermined. CDR1 and CDR2 (germline): MNHNY, SVGAGI (reference sequence). V dropped 2 bases and J dropped 0 bases, with 8 bases sitting between them. This CDR3 contains 14 residues. Here the CDR3 DNA reads TGTGCCAGCAGTTACCGGAGTATCTCCTACGAGCAGTACTTC. Its translation is CASSYRSISYEQYF.

This chain links TRBV5-1 with TRBJ1-2; TRBD1 might be the D (5 bases). CDR3 length: 14 residues. V lost 1 base, J lost 6 bases, and 13 bases lay in between. Per germline, CDR1 SGHRS and CDR2 YFSETQ. In DNA form, the CDR3 reads TGCGCCAGCAGCTTGCATGAAGGGGTTGATGGCTACACCTTC. It encodes CASSLHEGVDGYTF.

The V and J genes are TRBV20-1 and TRBJ2-7; a possible D gene is TRBD2 (6 bases). There are 11 residues in the CDR3. The V gene lost 7 bases and the J gene lost 0 bases, with 7 bases spanning the gap. CDR1 and CDR2 (germline): DFQATT, SNEGSKA (reference sequence). The CDR3 here is CSGGDSYEQYF. The CDR3 region has the DNA TGCAGTGGGGGGGACTCCTACGAGCAGTACTTC.

V and J are TRBV30 and TRBJ2-5; 9 bases fit TRBD2. V lost 7 bases to trimming and J lost 2 bases; unmatched junction nucleotides: 8. Germline CDR1 GTSNPN, CDR2 SVGIG (reference sequence). The CDR3 length is 14 residues. The CDR3 loop is CAFSGTSLQETQYF. The CDR3 region has the DNA TGTGCCTTCTCCGGGACTAGCCTACAAGAGACCCAGTACTTC.

As DNA, the CDR3 is TGCGCCAGCAGCCGGACAGGGGCTTCCTATGGCTACACCTTC. It is translated as CASSRTGASYGYTF. V is TRBV5-1 and J is TRBJ1-2; 9 nucleotides match TRBD1. CDR3 length: 14 amino acids. Per germline, CDR1 SGHRS and CDR2 YFSETQ. With 4 bases clipped from V and 4 bases from J, the junction kept 5 bases outside the gene matches.

The chain employs TRBV19 and TRBJ2-7; D ambiguous. This CDR3 region has 15 residues. CDR1 is LNHDA and CDR2 is SQIVND in the germline V gene (reference sequence). Trimming removed 3 bases from V and 4 bases from J, with 16 bases in between. This chain's CDR3 is CASSITPVFSYEQYF. Written as DNA, the CDR3 is TGTGCCAGTAGTATTACCCCGGTTTTTTCTTACGAGCAGTACTTC. Based on the CDR3 plus reference TRBV19 and TRBJ2-7, the full variable domain is DGGITQSPKYLFRKEGQNVTLSCEQNLNHDAMYWYRQDPGQGLRLIYYSQIVNDFQKGDIAEGYSVSREKKESFPLTVTSAQKNPTAFYLCASSITPVFSYEQYFGPGTRLTVT.

This chain connects TRBV10-3 to TRBJ1-2; perhaps TRBD1 as D (5 bases). The CDR3 consists of 13 residues. V was shortened by 2 bases and J by 4 bases, with 8 bases between the two germline ends. Per the germline V gene, CDR1 is ENHRY and CDR2 is SYGVKD. As DNA, the CDR3 is TGTGCCATCAGTGAGGGGACTTTCTATGGCTACACCTTC. Protein sequence: CAISEGTFYGYTF.

This chain links TRBV4-2 with TRBJ2-3; D unresolved. In germline, CDR1 is LGHNA, CDR2 YNFKEQ. Trimming removed 1 base from V and 6 bases from J, with 11 bases in between. The length of the CDR3 is 14 residues. The CDR3 loop is CASSQGGGTDTQYF. CDR3 in DNA: TGTGCCAGCAGCCAAGGCGGTGGTACGGATACGCAGTATTTT.

This chain links TRBV9 with TRBJ1-1, with D unclear. Trimming took 0 bases from V and 1 from J, leaving 4 bases between them. Germline V gives CDR1 SGDLS, CDR2 YYNGEE. The CDR3 runs 13 residues. CDR3 region: CASSVGANTEAFF. The DNA for the CDR3 is TGTGCCAGCAGCGTAGGGGCGAACACTGAAGCTTTCTTT.

This clone appeared once. The chain has TRBV7-9 and TRBJ1-4; unclear D gene. The CDR3 has 13 residues. The V end was cut by 1 base, the J end by 8 bases, with 8 bases between. CDR1 and CDR2 from the germline V gene are SEHNR and FQNEAQ (reference sequence). DNA of the CDR3: TGTGCCAGCAGCTTAGTATCCGGGGAAAAACTGTTTTTT. Translating gives CASSLVSGEKLFF.

The chain is built from TRBV27 and TRBJ1-3; D is undetermined. The CDR3 has 15 amino acids. V shed 3 bases and J shed 2 bases, with 11 bases lying between them. Per germline, CDR1 MNHEY and CDR2 SMNVEV (reference sequence). This CDR3 is CASSLVPGTGNTIYF. The DNA of the CDR3 is TGTGCCAGCAGTTTGGTTCCGGGTACTGGAAACACCATATATTTT.

V gene TRBV7-6 combines with J gene TRBJ2-7; D possibly corresponds to TRBD2 (5 bases). Trimming took 3 bases from V and 3 from J, leaving 15 bases between them. This CDR3 has 15 residues. Germline V gene sequence: CDR1 SGHVS, CDR2 FNYEAQ. CDR3 loop: CASSFRVASFYEQYF. CDR3 DNA sequence: TGTGCCAGCAGCTTTCGTGTGGCTAGCTTCTACGAGCAGTACTTC.

The rearrangement links TRBV4-3 to TRBJ2-3, with 10 bases lining up with TRBD2. This CDR3 region has 17 residues. CDR1 is LGHNA and CDR2 is YSLEER in the germline V gene. V shed 2 bases and J 2 bases; nucleotides not matched to a gene: 7. The CDR3 spells CASSQLLAGSLTDTQYF. CDR3 in DNA: TGCGCCAGCAGCCAATTACTAGCGGGGTCACTCACAGATACGCAGTATTTT.